This T cell receptor (beta chain) came from a study of CD8 T cells in ankylosing spondylitis. Broader study findings: Earlier studies detected some motif variants in reactive arthritis synovial fluid and blood. Under 10 highly homologous variants formed a TCR beta motif that appeared characteristic of ankylosing spondylitis blood. In peripheral blood, disease-linked CD8+ clones occurred at relatively low frequencies.

MiXCR, applied by TCRdb to the 5' RACE reads, yields one record per CDR3 protein. The table lists fewer than 400,000 distinct CDR3 sequences, roughly 14% of them singletons, with about 1% in the top ten. This clonotype was counted only a few times. Its target is unknown. V lost 1 base, J lost 8 bases, and 20 bases lay in between. The CDR3 sequence is 16 residues long. Germline loops: CDR1 SEHNR, CDR2 FQNEAQ (reference sequence). This sequence originates from a male donor with ankylosing spondylitis or in good health (not recorded which). The sample comprised blood, either unsorted or a sorted T cell fraction (not recorded which). This chain uses TRBV7-9 with TRBJ1-2; D might be TRBD1 (5 bases). CDR3 nucleotide sequence: TGTGCCAGCAGCTTAGTGTCCGTGCCCGGGGGAGGAGGCTACACCTTC. Its protein product is CASSLVSVPGGGGYTF. The full variable domain, completed using reference TRBV7-9 and TRBJ1-2, is DTGVSQNPRHKITKRGQNVTFRCDPISEHNRLYWYRQTLGQGPEFLTYFQNEAQLEKSRLLSDRFSAERPKGSFSTLEIQRTEQGDSAMYLCASSLVSVPGGGGYTFGSGTRLTVV.